A selection of T cell receptor beta chains follows, all from one sample in a study of shared clonotypes between healthy human individuals. The assay was immunoSEQ multiplex PCR, and TCRdb's table has in-frame clones only and misses some. The sample records roughly 640,000 clones, roughly 70% being singletons. The sequencing input was memory CD4+ T cells sorted from blood. Receptors were obtained from a woman aged 25-40 years in good health. The CDR3 runs from the conserved cysteine through the conserved F or W. The order of the fields is V gene, clone size, CDR3 length, D gene, J gene, CDR3 protein, CDR3 DNA. The D gene is left open where the match is weak. Clone sizes are given selectively: once, few, many, or a class where the clone is expanded.

v_call: TRBV6-1; clone_size: NA; cdr3_length: 14; d_call: NA; j_call: TRBJ1-5; cdr3_aa: CASSEVARGQPQHF; cdr3_nt: TGTGCCAGCAGTGAGGTGGCCCGAGGTCAGCCCCAGCATTTT
v_call: TRBV7-9; clone_size: NA; cdr3_length: 14; d_call: TRBD1; j_call: TRBJ2-7; cdr3_aa: CASSLGGQGREQYF; cdr3_nt: TGTGCCAGCAGCTTAGGGGGACAGGGCCGGGAGCAGTACTTC
v_call: TRBV14; clone_size: NA; cdr3_length: 15; d_call: NA; j_call: TRBJ2-7; cdr3_aa: CASSVGRTSSYEQYF; cdr3_nt: TGTGCCAGCAGCGTAGGCAGGACGAGCTCCTACGAGCAGTACTTC
v_call: TRBV28; clone_size: many; cdr3_length: 13; d_call: NA; j_call: TRBJ2-4; cdr3_aa: CASSSGRLNIQYF; cdr3_nt: TGTGCCAGCAGTTCGGGGAGGTTAAACATTCAGTACTTC
v_call: TRBV29-1; clone_size: NA; cdr3_length: 14; d_call: NA; j_call: TRBJ2-2; cdr3_aa: CSVELRGSTGELFF; cdr3_nt: TGCAGCGTTGAACTAAGGGGTAGCACCGGGGAGCTGTTTTTT
v_call: TRBV6-1; clone_size: NA; cdr3_length: 16; d_call: NA; j_call: TRBJ1-1; cdr3_aa: CASSEAHGRGGTEAFF; cdr3_nt: TGTGCCAGCAGTGAAGCGCATGGGAGAGGGGGCACTGAAGCTTTCTTT
v_call: TRBV28; clone_size: many; cdr3_length: 14; d_call: NA; j_call: TRBJ1-5; cdr3_aa: CASSLGGGNQPQHF; cdr3_nt: TGTGCCAGCAGTTTAGGTGGTGGCAATCAGCCCCAGCATTTT
v_call: TRBV28; clone_size: NA; cdr3_length: 13; d_call: NA; j_call: TRBJ1-1; cdr3_aa: CASLGQAARGAFF; cdr3_nt: TGTGCCAGCTTAGGGCAGGCGGCGAGAGGAGCTTTCTTT
v_call: TRBV5-4; clone_size: NA; cdr3_length: 14; d_call: TRBD2; j_call: TRBJ2-5; cdr3_aa: CASSPGLAEETQYF; cdr3_nt: TGTGCCAGCAGCCCCGGACTAGCGGAAGAGACCCAGTACTTC
v_call: TRBV6-6; clone_size: NA; cdr3_length: 16; d_call: NA; j_call: TRBJ2-1; cdr3_aa: CASSPRRADSYNEQFF; cdr3_nt: TGTGCCAGCAGTCCCCGACGAGCCGATTCCTACAATGAGCAGTTCTTC
v_call: TRBV20-1; clone_size: NA; cdr3_length: 11; d_call: NA; j_call: TRBJ1-1; cdr3_aa: CSAYRETEAFF; cdr3_nt: TGCAGTGCTTACAGGGAGACTGAAGCTTTCTTT
v_call: TRBV15; clone_size: NA; cdr3_length: 15; d_call: NA; j_call: TRBJ2-7; cdr3_aa: CATSSTLGHSYEQYF; cdr3_nt: TGTGCCACCAGCTCGACACTAGGACACTCCTACGAGCAGTACTTC
v_call: TRBV30; clone_size: NA; cdr3_length: 11; d_call: NA; j_call: TRBJ2-7; cdr3_aa: CAWSDPVEQYF; cdr3_nt: TGTGCCTGGAGCGATCCCGTCGAGCAGTACTTC
v_call: TRBV6-4; clone_size: NA; cdr3_length: 14; d_call: NA; j_call: TRBJ1-2; cdr3_aa: CASSAGRANYGYTF; cdr3_nt: TGTGCCAGCAGTGCTGGCAGGGCTAACTATGGCTACACCTTC
v_call: TRBV27; clone_size: NA; cdr3_length: 13; d_call: TRBD2; j_call: TRBJ2-5; cdr3_aa: CASWPAGEETQYF; cdr3_nt: TGTGCCAGCTGGCCAGCGGGAGAAGAGACCCAGTACTTC
v_call: TRBV6-6; clone_size: NA; cdr3_length: 15; d_call: TRBD1; j_call: TRBJ1-2; cdr3_aa: CASSYPGQLNYGYTF; cdr3_nt: TGTGCCAGCAGTTACCCGGGACAGCTTAACTATGGCTACACCTTC
v_call: TRBV11-2; clone_size: NA; cdr3_length: 16; d_call: TRBD2; j_call: TRBJ2-3; cdr3_aa: CASSLSTSGSTDTQYF; cdr3_nt: TGTGCCAGCAGCTTATCGACTAGCGGGAGTACAGATACGCAGTATTTT
v_call: TRBV2; clone_size: NA; cdr3_length: 13; d_call: NA; j_call: TRBJ1-1; cdr3_aa: CASSGVGNTEAFF; cdr3_nt: TGTGCCAGCAGCGGAGTGGGGAACACTGAAGCTTTCTTT
v_call: TRBV6-5; clone_size: NA; cdr3_length: 15; d_call: TRBD1; j_call: TRBJ1-5; cdr3_aa: CASRRTGESNQPQHF; cdr3_nt: TGTGCCAGCAGGCGAACAGGGGAAAGCAATCAGCCCCAGCATTTT
v_call: TRBV6-6; clone_size: NA; cdr3_length: 13; d_call: NA; j_call: TRBJ2-7; cdr3_aa: CASSYLGYNEQYF; cdr3_nt: TGTGCCAGCAGTTATCTGGGGTACAACGAGCAGTACTTC
v_call: TRBV28; clone_size: NA; cdr3_length: 13; d_call: TRBD1; j_call: TRBJ2-7; cdr3_aa: CASSLGQLYEQYF; cdr3_nt: TGTGCCAGCAGTCTGGGACAGCTCTACGAGCAGTACTTC
v_call: TRBV18; clone_size: few; cdr3_length: 16; d_call: NA; j_call: TRBJ1-5; cdr3_aa: CASSPSLGQQNQPQHF; cdr3_nt: TGTGCCAGCTCACCATCTCTAGGGCAGCAGAATCAGCCCCAGCATTTT
v_call: TRBV7-2; clone_size: NA; cdr3_length: 17; d_call: TRBD2; j_call: TRBJ2-1; cdr3_aa: CASSVSGRSRAYNEQFF; cdr3_nt: TGTGCCAGCAGCGTTAGCGGGAGGTCCAGAGCCTACAATGAGCAGTTCTTC
v_call: TRBV5-1; clone_size: NA; cdr3_length: 15; d_call: NA; j_call: TRBJ2-3; cdr3_aa: CASSGSGGTLATQYF; cdr3_nt: TGCGCCAGCAGCGGTAGCGGAGGGACCCTCGCTACGCAGTATTTT
v_call: TRBV5-6; clone_size: once; cdr3_length: 14; d_call: NA; j_call: TRBJ2-4; cdr3_aa: CASSGPSAKNIQYF; cdr3_nt: TGTGCCAGCAGCGGTCCTTCCGCCAAAAACATTCAGTACTTC
v_call: TRBV5-4; clone_size: NA; cdr3_length: 16; d_call: TRBD1; j_call: TRBJ2-2; cdr3_aa: CASKTHRGVNTGELFF; cdr3_nt: TGTGCCAGCAAGACCCACAGGGGTGTTAACACCGGGGAGCTGTTTTTT
v_call: TRBV5-1; clone_size: few; cdr3_length: 15; d_call: NA; j_call: TRBJ2-1; cdr3_aa: CASSLTGDNYNEQFF; cdr3_nt: TGCGCCAGCAGCCTGACTGGGGACAACTACAATGAGCAGTTCTTC
v_call: TRBV5-4; clone_size: NA; cdr3_length: 13; d_call: NA; j_call: TRBJ1-1; cdr3_aa: CATGGTVNTEAFF; cdr3_nt: TGTGCCACCGGAGGGACGGTGAACACTGAAGCTTTCTTT
v_call: TRBV15; clone_size: NA; cdr3_length: 15; d_call: NA; j_call: TRBJ2-1; cdr3_aa: CATSRDLLGGNEQFF; cdr3_nt: TGTGCCACCAGCAGAGACCTCCTTGGGGGAAATGAGCAGTTCTTC
v_call: TRBV19; clone_size: once; cdr3_length: 13; d_call: NA; j_call: TRBJ1-1; cdr3_aa: CASNSAMGTEAFF; cdr3_nt: TGTGCCAGTAATTCGGCAATGGGGACTGAAGCTTTCTTT
v_call: TRBV18; clone_size: NA; cdr3_length: 14; d_call: TRBD1; j_call: TRBJ2-7; cdr3_aa: CASSPKTGEDEQYF; cdr3_nt: TGTGCCAGCTCACCCAAGACAGGGGAGGACGAGCAGTACTTC
v_call: TRBV7-9; clone_size: once; cdr3_length: 19; d_call: TRBD2; j_call: TRBJ2-7; cdr3_aa: CASSRMVGTSGRTSYEQYF; cdr3_nt: TGTGCCAGCAGCCGGATGGTCGGGACTAGCGGGAGGACCTCCTACGAGCAGTACTTC
v_call: TRBV28; clone_size: few; cdr3_length: 12; d_call: NA; j_call: TRBJ2-1; cdr3_aa: CASRLGLNEQFF; cdr3_nt: TGTGCCAGCAGATTAGGGCTCAATGAGCAGTTCTTC
v_call: TRBV6-4; clone_size: NA; cdr3_length: 16; d_call: NA; j_call: TRBJ2-1; cdr3_aa: CASSENPGAPYNEQFF; cdr3_nt: TGTGCCAGCAGTGAAAATCCGGGAGCTCCCTACAATGAGCAGTTCTTC
v_call: TRBV4-1; clone_size: NA; cdr3_length: 16; d_call: NA; j_call: TRBJ2-1; cdr3_aa: CASSPLHFGGRNEQFF; cdr3_nt: NA
v_call: TRBV9; clone_size: few; cdr3_length: 14; d_call: NA; j_call: TRBJ1-4; cdr3_aa: CASSRTVTNEKLFF; cdr3_nt: TGTGCCAGCAGTCGGACAGTAACGAATGAAAAACTGTTTTTT
v_call: TRBV14; clone_size: NA; cdr3_length: 14; d_call: NA; j_call: TRBJ2-5; cdr3_aa: CASSQDLVGETQYF; cdr3_nt: TGTGCCAGCAGCCAAGATCTGGTGGGGGAGACCCAGTACTTC
v_call: TRBV27; clone_size: NA; cdr3_length: 15; d_call: NA; j_call: TRBJ2-3; cdr3_aa: CASSLHGSSTDTQYF; cdr3_nt: TGTGCCAGCAGTTTGCACGGGAGTAGCACAGATACGCAGTATTTT
v_call: TRBV2; clone_size: NA; cdr3_length: 14; d_call: NA; j_call: TRBJ1-5; cdr3_aa: CASSSNINNQPQHF; cdr3_nt: TGTGCCAGCAGCAGTAACATAAACAATCAGCCCCAGCATTTT
v_call: TRBV4-1; clone_size: NA; cdr3_length: 16; d_call: NA; j_call: TRBJ2-1; cdr3_aa: CASSPLGARSYNEQFF; cdr3_nt: TGCGCCAGCAGTCCATTAGGCGCCAGGTCCTACAATGAGCAGTTCTTC
v_call: TRBV10-2; clone_size: NA; cdr3_length: 14; d_call: TRBD1; j_call: TRBJ2-7; cdr3_aa: CASTGTDPSYEQYF; cdr3_nt: TGCGCCAGCACCGGGACAGACCCCTCCTACGAGCAGTACTTC
v_call: TRBV19; clone_size: NA; cdr3_length: 13; d_call: TRBD1; j_call: TRBJ1-2; cdr3_aa: CASSVDRVGGYTF; cdr3_nt: TGTGCCAGTAGTGTCGACAGGGTCGGCGGCTACACCTTC
v_call: TRBV27; clone_size: NA; cdr3_length: 14; d_call: TRBD1; j_call: TRBJ2-5; cdr3_aa: CASSLGDRRETQYF; cdr3_nt: TGTGCCAGCAGTTTAGGGGACAGGCGCGAGACCCAGTACTTC
v_call: TRBV2; clone_size: NA; cdr3_length: 14; d_call: TRBD2; j_call: TRBJ2-1; cdr3_aa: CASTGTSGNNEQFF; cdr3_nt: TGTGCCAGCACCGGGACTAGCGGCAACAATGAGCAGTTCTTC
v_call: TRBV5-1; clone_size: NA; cdr3_length: 17; d_call: NA; j_call: TRBJ2-6; cdr3_aa: CASSLGGRTKGANVLTF; cdr3_nt: TGCGCCAGCAGCTTGGGCGGGCGCACCAAGGGGGCCAACGTCCTGACTTTC
v_call: TRBV2; clone_size: once; cdr3_length: 14; d_call: NA; j_call: TRBJ1-2; cdr3_aa: CASRRDNSNYGYTF; cdr3_nt: TGTGCCAGCAGGCGGGACAACTCTAACTATGGCTACACCTTC
v_call: TRBV27; clone_size: NA; cdr3_length: 15; d_call: NA; j_call: TRBJ1-1; cdr3_aa: CASSFYREVGTEAFF; cdr3_nt: TGTGCCAGCAGTTTCTACAGGGAGGTCGGCACTGAAGCTTTCTTT
v_call: TRBV6-5; clone_size: NA; cdr3_length: 14; d_call: NA; j_call: TRBJ1-1; cdr3_aa: CASSYGGHSAEAFF; cdr3_nt: TGTGCCAGCAGTTACGGGGGGCACAGTGCTGAAGCTTTCTTT
v_call: TRBV19; clone_size: NA; cdr3_length: 15; d_call: NA; j_call: TRBJ2-5; cdr3_aa: CASSIDGYRDETQYF; cdr3_nt: TGTGCCAGTAGTATAGATGGGTACAGGGATGAGACCCAGTACTTC